Sequencing of this T cell receptor beta chain was carried out in a study of shared clonotypes between healthy human individuals. Assay: immunoSEQ multiplex PCR; the TCRdb copy retains only in-frame clones and omits some. Counted here are approximately 2.5 million clones, about 92% occurring once; the ten biggest clones make up 0.14%. In germline, CDR1 is SGDLS, CDR2 YYNGEE. V was pared by 7 bases and J by 0 bases, with 11 bases between. The CDR3 is 13 amino acids. The gene calls are TRBV9 and TRBJ2-7; D may be TRBD2 (6 bases). The source material was naive CD4+ T cells sorted from blood. Subset indicated: CD45RA+ positively selected. This TCR came from a man between 18 and 35 years old in good health. The chain's CDR3 is CASGTGDSYEQYF. The CDR3 coding sequence is TGTGCCAGCGGGACGGGGGACTCCTACGAGCAGTACTTC.